This T cell receptor (beta chain) was profiled in a study of blood T cell repertoires in COVID-19. The wider study: PBMCs, B-cell-depleted T cells, or T cells provided the cDNA or gDNA that made up the material.

Looked up from germline, CDR1 is LNHDA and CDR2 is SQIVND (reference sequence). The CDR3 has 14 residues. V lost 5 bases and J lost 7; bases outside the gene matches: 10. Using immunoSEQ multiplex PCR, the repertoire was profiled, and TCRdb retains in-frame clones only, with some absent. The sample carries 120,000 to 150,000 clones, approximately 90% recorded once. The chain recombines TRBV19 with TRBJ1-1; 7 positions agree with TRBD1. This sequence originates from a woman aged 35 to 49 with acute or convalescent COVID-19. What was sequenced was peripheral blood. The DNA of the CDR3 is TGTGCCAGTAGTGCCTACAGGGGAAGGGATGAAGCTTTCTTT. It encodes CASSAYRGRDEAFF.